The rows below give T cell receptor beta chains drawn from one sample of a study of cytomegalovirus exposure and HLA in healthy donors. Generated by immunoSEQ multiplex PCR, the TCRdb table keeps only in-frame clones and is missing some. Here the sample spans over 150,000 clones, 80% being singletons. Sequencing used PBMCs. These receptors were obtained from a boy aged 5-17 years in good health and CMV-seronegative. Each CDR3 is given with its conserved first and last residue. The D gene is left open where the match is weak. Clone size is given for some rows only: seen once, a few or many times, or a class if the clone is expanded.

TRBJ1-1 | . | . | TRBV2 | TGTGCCAGCAGTGGACAGATGAACACTGAAGCTTTCTTT | CASSGQMNTEAFF
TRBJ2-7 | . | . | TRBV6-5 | TGTGCCAGCAGCCGGACAAATTGGGGCCCCTACGAGCAGTACTTC | CASSRTNWGPYEQYF
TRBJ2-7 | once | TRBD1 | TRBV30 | TGTGCCTGGACCGGGACAGGCTACGAGCAGTACTTC | CAWTGTGYEQYF
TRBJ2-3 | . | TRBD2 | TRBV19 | TGTGCCAGTAGCCGGCGACTAGCGGACTTCACAGATACGCAGTATTTT | CASSRRLADFTDTQYF
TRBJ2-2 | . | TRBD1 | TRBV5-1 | TGCGCCAGCAGCTTAACCGGGACAGGGAGAGCCGGGGAGCTGTTTTTT | CASSLTGTGRAGELFF
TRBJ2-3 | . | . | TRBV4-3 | TGCGCCAGCAGCCAGGGTCCTAGCCGCACAGATACGCAGTATTTT | CASSQGPSRTDTQYF
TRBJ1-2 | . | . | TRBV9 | TGTGCCAGCAGCGTAGCAAGGTCGGCCTCTAGTTCGGGTGGCTACACCTTC | CASSVARSASSSGGYTF
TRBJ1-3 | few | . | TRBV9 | TGTGCCAGCAGCGTAGAAGCAGACTTTGGAAACACCATATATTTT | CASSVEADFGNTIYF
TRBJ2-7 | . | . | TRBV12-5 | TGTGCTAGTGGCCCTACCTACGAGCAGTACTTC | CASGPTYEQYF
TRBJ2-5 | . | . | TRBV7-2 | TGTGCCAGCAGCTTATCCTCGAGACTAGGTGGGACCCAGTACTTC | CASSLSSRLGGTQYF
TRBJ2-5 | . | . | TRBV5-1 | TGCGCCAGCAGCTTGGTGACCCAGGGTGGAGAGACCCAGTACTTC | CASSLVTQGGETQYF
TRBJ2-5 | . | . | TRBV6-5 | TGTGCCAGCAGTTACTCAGCAGGGGTGTGGGAGACCCAGTACTTC | CASSYSAGVWETQYF
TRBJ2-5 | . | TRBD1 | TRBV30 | TGTGCCTGGAGACGGCCGGGGACAGGGGGCGAAGAGACCCAGTACTTC | CAWRRPGTGGEETQYF
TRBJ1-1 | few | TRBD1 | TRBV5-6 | TGTGCCAGCAGCCATGACAGGGGCATGGAGAACACTGAAGCTTTCTTT | CASSHDRGMENTEAFF
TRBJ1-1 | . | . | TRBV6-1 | TGTGCCAGCAGTGCCAGGGTGAACACTGAAGCTTTCTTT | CASSARVNTEAFF
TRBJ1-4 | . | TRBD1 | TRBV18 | TGTGCCAGCTCACTAACAGGGGGCGATGAAAAACTGTTTTTT | CASSLTGGDEKLFF
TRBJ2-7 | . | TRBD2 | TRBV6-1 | TGTGCCAGCAGTCGCGGGAGCTACGAGCAGTACTTC | CASSRGSYEQYF
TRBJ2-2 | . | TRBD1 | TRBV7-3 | TGTGCCAGCAGCACCGGGACAGGGTTGGGCGGGGAGCTGTTTTTT | CASSTGTGLGGELFF
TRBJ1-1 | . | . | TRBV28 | TGTGCCAGCAGTTCTTCAGGGGCCCTGAACACTGAAGCTTTCTTT | CASSSSGALNTEAFF
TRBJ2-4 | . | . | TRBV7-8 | TGTGCCAGCAGCTTAGGACAGGGCGGGGTGAACATTCAGTACTTC | CASSLGQGGVNIQYF
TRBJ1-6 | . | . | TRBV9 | TGTGCCAGCAGCGTAGTGGCCTCAGGGGATTCACCCCTCCACTTT | CASSVVASGDSPLHF
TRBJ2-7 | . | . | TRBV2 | TGTGCCAGCAGTGAGAGGTGGGCAGGGGTTGGCGAGCAGTACTTC | CASSERWAGVGEQYF
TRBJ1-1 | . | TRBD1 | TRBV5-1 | TGCGCCAGCCTAGTCGGGACAGGGGGCGCGGACACTGAAGCTTTCTTT | CASLVGTGGADTEAFF
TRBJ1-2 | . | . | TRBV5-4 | TGTGCCAGCAGCGACGTTGGATGGAGCTATGGCTACACCTTC | CASSDVGWSYGYTF
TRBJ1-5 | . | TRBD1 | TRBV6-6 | TGTGCCAGTGCGAACAGGGGATGGCAAGAGCCCCAGCATTTT | CASANRGWQEPQHF
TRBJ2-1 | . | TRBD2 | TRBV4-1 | TGCGCCACTAGTGTAGCGGGAGACTACAATGAGCAGTTCTTC | CATSVAGDYNEQFF
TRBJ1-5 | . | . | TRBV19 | TGTGCCAGTAGTATCTTCAATCAGCCCCAGCATTTT | CASSIFNQPQHF
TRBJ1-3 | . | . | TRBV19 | TGTGCCAGTAGTATAGTTGACAGCGGAAACACCATATATTTT | CASSIVDSGNTIYF
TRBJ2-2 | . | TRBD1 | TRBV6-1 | TGTGCCAGCACCAGGGGGCCGTCCGGGGAGCTGTTTTTT | CASTRGPSGELFF
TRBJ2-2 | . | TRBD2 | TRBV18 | TGTGCCAGCTCACCTCCGACTAGCACTTGGGCCGGGGAGCTGTTTTTT | CASSPPTSTWAGELFF
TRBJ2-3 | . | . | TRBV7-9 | TGTGCCAGCAGCCCACGGGGGGCTAGCACAGATACGCAGTATTTT | CASSPRGASTDTQYF
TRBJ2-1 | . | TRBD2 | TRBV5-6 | TGTGCCAGCAGCTTCCCCAGGACTAGCGGGAGGTACAATGAGCAGTTCTTC | CASSFPRTSGRYNEQFF
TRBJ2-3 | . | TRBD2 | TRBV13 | TGTGCCAGCAGCAAGGGACTAGCGGGGAGCACAGATACGCAGTATTTT | CASSKGLAGSTDTQYF
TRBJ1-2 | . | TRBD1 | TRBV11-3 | TGTGCCAGCAGCTCTTGGACAGGAGAACCAAATGGCTACACCTTC | CASSSWTGEPNGYTF
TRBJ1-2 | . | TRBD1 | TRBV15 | TGTGCCACCAGCTCCCGGGACAGGGTGTCTCATGGCTACACCTTC | CATSSRDRVSHGYTF
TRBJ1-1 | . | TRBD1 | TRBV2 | TGTGCCAGCAGCGCCCGGGACAGAACGTTAAGGGCTGAAGCTTTCTTT | CASSARDRTLRAEAFF
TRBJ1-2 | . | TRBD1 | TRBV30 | TGTGCCTGGAGCGAAGACTGGCGGGACAGGGACTATGGCTACACCTTC | CAWSEDWRDRDYGYTF
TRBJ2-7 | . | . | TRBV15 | TGTGCCACCAGCAGTATTCTACAGGCGCACTACGAGCAGTACTTC | CATSSILQAHYEQYF
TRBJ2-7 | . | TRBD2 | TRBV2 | TGTGCCAGCAGTCGGACTAGCGGGAGGGCCTGGTCCTACGAGCAGTACTTC | CASSRTSGRAWSYEQYF